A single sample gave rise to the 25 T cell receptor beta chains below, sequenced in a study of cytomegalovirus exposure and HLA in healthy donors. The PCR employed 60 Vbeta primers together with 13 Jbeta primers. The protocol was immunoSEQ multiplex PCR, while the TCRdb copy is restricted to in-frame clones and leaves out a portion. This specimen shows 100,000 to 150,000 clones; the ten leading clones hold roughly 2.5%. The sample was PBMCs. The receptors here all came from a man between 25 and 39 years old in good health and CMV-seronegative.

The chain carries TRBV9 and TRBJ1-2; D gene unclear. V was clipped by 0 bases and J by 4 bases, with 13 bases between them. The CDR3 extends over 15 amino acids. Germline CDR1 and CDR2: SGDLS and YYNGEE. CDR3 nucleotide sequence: TGTGCCAGCAGCGTAGATGAGGGTGTCGGCTATGGCTACACCTTC. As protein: CASSVDEGVGYGYTF.

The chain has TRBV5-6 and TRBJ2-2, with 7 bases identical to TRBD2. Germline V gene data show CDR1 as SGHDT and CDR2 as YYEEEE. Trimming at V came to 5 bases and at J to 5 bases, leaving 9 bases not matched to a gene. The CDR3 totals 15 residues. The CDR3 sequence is CASRVAGLRTGELFF. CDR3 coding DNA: TGTGCCAGCAGGGTAGCGGGTTTAAGGACCGGGGAGCTGTTTTTT.

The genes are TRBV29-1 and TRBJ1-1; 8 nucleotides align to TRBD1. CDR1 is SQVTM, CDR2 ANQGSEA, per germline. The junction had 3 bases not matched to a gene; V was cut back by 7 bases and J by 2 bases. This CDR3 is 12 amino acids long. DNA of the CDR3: TGCAGCGCTACAGGGGGTAACACTGAAGCTTTCTTT. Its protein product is CSATGGNTEAFF.

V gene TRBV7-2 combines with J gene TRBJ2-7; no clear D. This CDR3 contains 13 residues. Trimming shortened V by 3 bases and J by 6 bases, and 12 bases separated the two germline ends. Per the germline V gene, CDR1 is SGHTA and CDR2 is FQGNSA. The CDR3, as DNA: TGTGCCAGCAGCTTTTTCCCCACTTCCGAGCAGTACTTC. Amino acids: CASSFFPTSEQYF.

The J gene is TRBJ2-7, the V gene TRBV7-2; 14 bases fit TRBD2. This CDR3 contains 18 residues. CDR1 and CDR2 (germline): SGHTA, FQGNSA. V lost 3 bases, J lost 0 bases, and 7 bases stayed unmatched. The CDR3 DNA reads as TGTGCCAGCAGCTTGGTGACTAGCGGGAGGGCCCACTCCTACGAGCAGTACTTC. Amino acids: CASSLVTSGRAHSYEQYF.

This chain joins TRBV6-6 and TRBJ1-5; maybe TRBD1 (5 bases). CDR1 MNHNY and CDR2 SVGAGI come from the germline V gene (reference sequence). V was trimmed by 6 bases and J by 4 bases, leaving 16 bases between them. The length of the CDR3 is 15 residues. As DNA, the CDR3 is TGTGCCAGCAGCCTGGGAGGGGAAACGAATCAGCCCCAGCATTTT. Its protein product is CASSLGGETNQPQHF.

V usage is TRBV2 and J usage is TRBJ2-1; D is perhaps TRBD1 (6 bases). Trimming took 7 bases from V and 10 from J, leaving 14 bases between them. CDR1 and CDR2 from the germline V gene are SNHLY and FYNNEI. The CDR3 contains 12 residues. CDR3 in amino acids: CASKDRLGEQFF. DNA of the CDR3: TGTGCCAGCAAAGACAGGCTCGGGGAGCAGTTCTTC.

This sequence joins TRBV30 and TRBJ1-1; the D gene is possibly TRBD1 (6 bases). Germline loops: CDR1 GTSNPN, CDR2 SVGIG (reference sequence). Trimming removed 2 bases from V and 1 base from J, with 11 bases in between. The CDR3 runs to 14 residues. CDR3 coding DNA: TGTGCCTGGAGTCCAGGGGCAGGGAACACTGAAGCTTTCTTT. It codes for CAWSPGAGNTEAFF.

CDR3 DNA: TGTGCCAGCAGCGTAACCTCGGGAGTCGGCGAGCAGTACTTC. It is translated as CASSVTSGVGEQYF. V is TRBV9 and J is TRBJ2-7; possibly TRBD2 for D (6 bases). V lost 1 base to trimming and J lost 6 bases, with 14 bases between them. The length of the CDR3 is 14 residues. Germline V CDR1 and CDR2: SGDLS, YYNGEE. Combining the CDR3 with reference TRBV9 and TRBJ2-7 gives the whole variable domain DSGVTQTPKHLITATGQRVTLRCSPRSGDLSVYWYQQSLDQGLQFLIQYYNGEERAKGNILERFSAQQFPDLHSELNLSSLELGDSALYFCASSVTSGVGEQYFGPGTRLTVT.

Here the CDR3 reads CASSLWGAGANVLTF. In DNA, the CDR3 is TGTGCCAGCAGCTTATGGGGGGCTGGGGCCAACGTCCTGACTTTC. This sequence joins TRBV7-9 and TRBJ2-6; a possible D gene is TRBD2 (6 bases). There are 15 residues in the CDR3. Trimming stripped 2 bases from V and 2 bases from J, with 7 bases between. Germline assignment: CDR1 SEHNR and CDR2 FQNEAQ (reference sequence).

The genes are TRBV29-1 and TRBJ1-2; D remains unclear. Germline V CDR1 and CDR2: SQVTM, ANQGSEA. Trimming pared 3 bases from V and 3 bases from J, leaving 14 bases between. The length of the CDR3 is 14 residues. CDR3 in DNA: TGCAGCGTTGATCCCCGGGAGGGAGACTATGGCTACACCTTC. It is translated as CSVDPREGDYGYTF.

CDR3 DNA sequence: TGTGCCAGCACGAGTCCGAGCTCTGGAAACACCATATATTTT. Translating it yields CASTSPSSGNTIYF. This chain links TRBV2 with TRBJ1-3; no clear D gene. Looked up from germline, CDR1 is SNHLY and CDR2 is FYNNEI. The CDR3 contains 14 residues. V was clipped by 7 bases and J by 0 bases, with 10 bases between them.

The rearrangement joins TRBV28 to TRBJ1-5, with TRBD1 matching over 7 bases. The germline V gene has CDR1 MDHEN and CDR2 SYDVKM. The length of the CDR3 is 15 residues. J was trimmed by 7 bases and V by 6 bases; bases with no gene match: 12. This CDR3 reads CASSRPSQGIQPQHF. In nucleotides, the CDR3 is TGTGCCAGCAGCCGCCCCTCACAGGGGATCCAGCCCCAGCATTTT.

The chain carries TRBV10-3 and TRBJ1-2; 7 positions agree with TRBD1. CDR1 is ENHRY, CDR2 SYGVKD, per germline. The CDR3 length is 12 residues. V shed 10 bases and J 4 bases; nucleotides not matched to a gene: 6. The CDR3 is CASGDRLYGYTF. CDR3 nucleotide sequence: TGTGCCAGTGGGGACAGACTCTATGGCTACACCTTC.

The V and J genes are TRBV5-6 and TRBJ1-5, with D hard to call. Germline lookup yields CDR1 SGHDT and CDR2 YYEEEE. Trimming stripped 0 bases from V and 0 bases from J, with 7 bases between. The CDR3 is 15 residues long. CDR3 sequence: CASSLGAYSNQPQHF. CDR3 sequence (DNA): TGTGCCAGCAGCTTGGGGGCATATAGCAATCAGCCCCAGCATTTT.

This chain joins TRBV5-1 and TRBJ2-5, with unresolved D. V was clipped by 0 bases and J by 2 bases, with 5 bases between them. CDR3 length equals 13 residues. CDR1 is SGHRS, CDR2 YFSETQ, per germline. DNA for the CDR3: TGCGCCAGCAGCTTGGACTATCAAGAGACCCAGTACTTC. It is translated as CASSLDYQETQYF.

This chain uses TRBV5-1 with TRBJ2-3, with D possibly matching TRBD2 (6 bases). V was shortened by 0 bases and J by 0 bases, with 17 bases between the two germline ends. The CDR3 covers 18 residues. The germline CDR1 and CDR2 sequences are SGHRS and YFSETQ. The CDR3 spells CASSLVGLRSTSTDTQYF. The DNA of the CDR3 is TGCGCCAGCAGCTTGGTGGGACTCCGGAGTACTAGCACAGATACGCAGTATTTT. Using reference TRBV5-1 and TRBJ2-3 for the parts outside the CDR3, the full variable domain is KAGVTQTPRYLIKTRGQQVTLSCSPISGHRSVSWYQQTPGQGLQFLFEYFSETQRNKGNFPGRFSGRQFSNSRSEMNVSTLELGDSALYLCASSLVGLRSTSTDTQYFGPGTRLTVL.

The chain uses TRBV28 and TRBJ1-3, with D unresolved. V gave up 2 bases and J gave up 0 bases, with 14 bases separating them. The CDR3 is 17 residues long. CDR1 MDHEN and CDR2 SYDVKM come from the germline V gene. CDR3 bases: TGTGCCAGCAGTTTAGAGGAGGGATGGAACTCTGGAAACACCATATATTTT. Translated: CASSLEEGWNSGNTIYF. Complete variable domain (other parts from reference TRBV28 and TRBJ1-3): DVKVTQSSRYLVKRTGEKVFLECVQDMDHENMFWYRQDPGLGLRLIYFSYDVKMKEKGDIPEGYSVSREKKERFSLILESASTNQTSMYLCASSLEEGWNSGNTIYFGEGSWLTVV.

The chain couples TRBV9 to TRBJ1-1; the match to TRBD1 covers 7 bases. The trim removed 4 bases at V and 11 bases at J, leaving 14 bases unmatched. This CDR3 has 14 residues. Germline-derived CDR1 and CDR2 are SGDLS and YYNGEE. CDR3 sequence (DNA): TGTGCCAGCAGCATCGGGACAGACCTAACACGCGCTTTCTTT. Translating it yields CASSIGTDLTRAFF.

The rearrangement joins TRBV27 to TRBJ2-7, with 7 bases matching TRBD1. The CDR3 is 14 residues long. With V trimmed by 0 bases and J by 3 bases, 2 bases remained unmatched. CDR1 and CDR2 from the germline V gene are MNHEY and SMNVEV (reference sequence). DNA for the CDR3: TGTGCCAGCAGTTTATCGACAGGGATCTACGAGCAGTACTTC. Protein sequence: CASSLSTGIYEQYF.

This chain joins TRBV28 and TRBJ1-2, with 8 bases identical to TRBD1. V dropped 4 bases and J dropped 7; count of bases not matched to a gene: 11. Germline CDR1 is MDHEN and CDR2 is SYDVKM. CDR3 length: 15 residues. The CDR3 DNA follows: TGTGCCAGCAGTTCGGCAGGGGGCTGGGATAGTGGCTACACCTTC. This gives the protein CASSSAGGWDSGYTF.

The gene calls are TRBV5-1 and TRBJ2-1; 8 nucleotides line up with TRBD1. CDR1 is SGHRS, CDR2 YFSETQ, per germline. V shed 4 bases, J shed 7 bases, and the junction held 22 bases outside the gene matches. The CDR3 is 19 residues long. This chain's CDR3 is CASSLWSRGHLEAENEQFF. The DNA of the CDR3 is TGCGCCAGCAGCCTCTGGAGCAGGGGGCATTTGGAGGCGGAAAATGAGCAGTTCTTC.

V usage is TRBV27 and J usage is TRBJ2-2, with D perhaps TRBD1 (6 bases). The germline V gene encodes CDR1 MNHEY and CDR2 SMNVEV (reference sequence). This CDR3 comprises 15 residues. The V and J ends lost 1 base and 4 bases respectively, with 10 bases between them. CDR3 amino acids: CASSLYRERTGELFF. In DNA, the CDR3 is TGTGCCAGCAGTTTATACAGGGAACGCACCGGGGAGCTGTTTTTT.

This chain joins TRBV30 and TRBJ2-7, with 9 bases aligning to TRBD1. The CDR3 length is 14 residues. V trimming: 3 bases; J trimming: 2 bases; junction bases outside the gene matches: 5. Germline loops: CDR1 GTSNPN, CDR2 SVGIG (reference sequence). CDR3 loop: CAWSRQGVPYEQYF. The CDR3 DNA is TGTGCCTGGAGCCGACAGGGGGTCCCCTACGAGCAGTACTTC.

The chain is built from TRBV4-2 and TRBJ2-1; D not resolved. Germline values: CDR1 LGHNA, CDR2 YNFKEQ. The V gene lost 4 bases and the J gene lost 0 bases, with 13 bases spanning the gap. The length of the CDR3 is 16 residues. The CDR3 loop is CASSPLYGSSYNEQFF. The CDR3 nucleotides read TGTGCCAGCAGCCCACTCTACGGTAGCTCCTACAATGAGCAGTTCTTC.